The 21 T cell receptor beta chains presented below share a single source sample, sequenced in a study of siplizumab effects on memory and regulatory T cells. Only in-frame clones appear in the TCRdb table, and some are missing; sequencing was by immunoSEQ multiplex PCR. The sample lists nearly 85,000 clones; just under 95% were seen once. The sample was CD8+ T cells sorted from blood. These receptors all come from a human donor in good health.

J is TRBJ2-3 and V is TRBV7-6; 7 positions match TRBD1. The V gene end was trimmed by 6 bases and the J gene end by 0 bases; junction bases not matched to a gene: 6. Germline V gene lookup returns CDR1 SGHVS and CDR2 FNYEAQ. The CDR3 contains 15 residues. The CDR3 nucleotides are TGTGCCAGCAGACCGGGACAGACTAGCACAGATACGCAGTATTTT. Protein sequence: CASRPGQTSTDTQYF.

The chain links TRBV9 to TRBJ1-1, with 7 bases fitting TRBD1. The CDR3 runs to 13 residues. The V gene end was trimmed by 7 bases and the J gene end by 5 bases; junction bases not matched to a gene: 8. Per germline, CDR1 SGDLS and CDR2 YYNGEE. CDR3: CASGPGQKTEAFF. Here the CDR3 DNA reads TGTGCCAGCGGACCGGGACAGAAAACTGAAGCTTTCTTT. Using reference TRBV9 and TRBJ1-1 for the parts outside the CDR3, the full variable domain is DSGVTQTPKHLITATGQRVTLRCSPRSGDLSVYWYQQSLDQGLQFLIQYYNGEERAKGNILERFSAQQFPDLHSELNLSSLELGDSALYFCASGPGQKTEAFFGQGTRLTVV.

The chain uses TRBV5-5 and TRBJ1-1; D possibly corresponds to TRBD1 (6 bases). The germline CDR1 and CDR2 sequences are SGHKS and YYEKEE (reference sequence). The CDR3 sequence is 15 residues long. V lost 2 bases and J 4 bases, leaving 15 bases between the germline ends. CDR3 sequence (DNA): TGTGCCAGCAGCTTATGGGACCTGGGGGCCACTGAAGCTTTCTTT. It codes for CASSLWDLGATEAFF.

J is TRBJ1-1 and V is TRBV19, with a weak D call TRBD1 (5 bases). Trimming removed 2 bases from V and 2 bases from J, with 12 bases in between. The CDR3 has 15 amino acids. Germline CDR1 is LNHDA and CDR2 is SQIVND (reference sequence). CDR3 sequence reads: CASSIWAGKNTEAFF. The CDR3 DNA is TGTGCCAGTAGTATATGGGCAGGGAAAAACACTGAAGCTTTCTTT.

The V call is TRBV27, the J call TRBJ1-1; no clear D. The germline CDR1 and CDR2 sequences are MNHEY and SMNVEV (reference sequence). CDR3 length equals 13 residues. V dropped 6 bases and J dropped 0 bases, with 8 bases sitting between them. The CDR3 region has the DNA TGTGCCAGCAGGTCGAAACTGAACACTGAAGCTTTCTTT. Translating it yields CASRSKLNTEAFF.

This rearrangement joins TRBV7-8 to TRBJ1-3; D is uncertain. The CDR3 is made up of 17 amino acids. From germline, CDR1 is SGHVS and CDR2 FQNEAQ. Trimming pared 0 bases from V and 0 bases from J, leaving 12 bases between. The DNA of the CDR3 is TGTGCCAGCAGCTTAGCGTCCGGGGTAACCTCTGGAAACACCATATATTTT. Translation gives CASSLASGVTSGNTIYF.

The table lists this clone with a count of one. Here the CDR3 DNA reads TGTGCCAGCAGCGCCGAGACAGAATCCTACGAGCAGTACTTC. Protein sequence: CASSAETESYEQYF. This chain joins TRBV7-9 and TRBJ2-7, with D possibly matching TRBD1 (5 bases). The CDR3 has 14 amino acids. CDR1 SEHNR and CDR2 FQNEAQ come from the germline V gene (reference sequence). V lost 5 bases, J lost 1 base, and 12 bases lay in between.

The count of this clone is one. J is TRBJ1-4 and V is TRBV5-6; TRBD1 matches 12 bases. V shed 3 bases, J shed 11 bases, and the junction held 8 bases outside the gene matches. Germline CDR1 and CDR2: SGHDT and YYEEEE. CDR3 size: 15 residues. This chain's CDR3 is CASSSGTGGAGKLFF. Here the CDR3 DNA reads TGTGCCAGCAGCTCGGGGACAGGGGGCGCGGGGAAACTGTTTTTT.

The chain joins TRBV25-1 to TRBJ2-1; 7 bases are shared with TRBD1. With V trimmed by 7 bases and J by 4 bases, 4 bases remained unmatched. Germline loops: CDR1 MGHDK, CDR2 SYGVNS. The CDR3 is 13 residues long. The CDR3 nucleotides read TGTGCCAGCACCGGGACAGCATACAATGAGCAGTTCTTC. It yields the protein CASTGTAYNEQFF.

This sequence joins TRBV4-1 and TRBJ2-7, with 7 bases aligning to TRBD2. This CDR3 has 17 amino acids. V lost 6 bases to trimming and J lost 5 bases; unmatched junction nucleotides: 19. The germline gives CDR1 MGHRA, CDR2 YSYEKL. This CDR3 is CASRRRVDGAGVDEQYF. CDR3 bases: TGCGCCAGCAGGAGAAGAGTTGACGGGGCGGGAGTTGACGAGCAGTACTTC.

This clone was counted once. The V and J genes are TRBV4-1 and TRBJ2-5, with D perhaps matching TRBD2 (5 bases). In germline, CDR1 is MGHRA, CDR2 YSYEKL. V was pared by 0 bases and J by 3 bases, with 11 bases between. The CDR3 consists of 15 residues. As DNA, the CDR3 is TGCGCCAGCAGCCAAGAAGGAGGTGTGGAAGAGACCCAGTACTTC. This translates into CASSQEGGVEETQYF.

V and J are TRBV14 and TRBJ2-1, with TRBD2 matching 8 bases. V was clipped by 0 bases and J by 5 bases; unmatched bases: 0. CDR3 length: 14 amino acids. Germline V gene data show CDR1 as SGHDN and CDR2 as FVKESK. The CDR3 is CASSQERGDNEQFF. CDR3 DNA sequence: TGTGCCAGCAGCCAAGAGCGGGGGGACAATGAGCAGTTCTTC.

This clone has a single count. J is TRBJ2-1 and V is TRBV29-1; unclear D gene. The V gene's germline CDR1 is SQVTM and CDR2 ANQGSEA. Trimming pared 4 bases from V and 7 bases from J, leaving 8 bases between. This CDR3 region has 11 residues. The CDR3 nucleotides read TGCAGCGTTGGCAAAGCAAATGAGCAGTTCTTC. Residues: CSVGKANEQFF.

This chain connects TRBV4-1 to TRBJ2-1, with D possibly being TRBD1 or TRBD2 (7 bases each). V was trimmed by 4 bases and J by 3 bases, leaving 19 bases between them. Germline V gene sequence: CDR1 MGHRA, CDR2 YSYEKL. CDR3 length: 17 residues. CDR3 sequence (DNA): TGCGCCAGCAGCCCCTCCAGCAGGGGGGGTTTCTACAATGAGCAGTTCTTC. Encoded protein: CASSPSSRGGFYNEQFF.

The CDR3, as DNA: TGCGCCAGCAGTGATGCGGGACGGATAAATGAGCAGTTCTTC. Amino acids: CASSDAGRINEQFF. The chain uses TRBV10-1 and TRBJ2-1, with a weak D call TRBD2 (6 bases). The CDR3 runs to 14 residues. The V end lost 3 bases, the J end lost 7 bases, and 13 bases lay between the germline ends. Per the germline V gene, CDR1 is WNHNN and CDR2 is SYGVQD (reference sequence).

This clone has only a few counts. This chain joins TRBV4-1 and TRBJ2-2; D ambiguous. The CDR3 is 14 amino acids. The ends were cut back, 3 bases at V and 5 bases at J, with 10 bases in the middle. Germline assignment: CDR1 MGHRA and CDR2 YSYEKL. CDR3 sequence reads: CASSHGIGTGELFF. CDR3 DNA sequence: TGCGCCAGCAGCCATGGTATAGGAACCGGGGAGCTGTTTTTT.

The J gene is TRBJ2-7, the V gene TRBV6-6; 12 bases map to TRBD2. With V trimmed by 5 bases and J by 2 bases, 4 bases remained unmatched. Germline V gene data show CDR1 as MNHNY and CDR2 as SVGAGI (reference sequence). This CDR3 is 15 amino acids long. This CDR3 reads CASSPWTSGTYEQYF. CDR3 coding DNA: TGTGCCAGCAGTCCCTGGACTAGCGGGACCTACGAGCAGTACTTC.

This clone was seen just once. J is TRBJ2-5 and V is TRBV10-3; D unclear. Trimming stripped 6 bases from V and 0 bases from J, with 14 bases between. Germline CDR1 and CDR2: ENHRY and SYGVKD. The CDR3 spans 15 residues. The CDR3 is CAIRPSAGDQETQYF. CDR3 bases: TGTGCCATCAGGCCCTCCGCAGGTGACCAAGAGACCCAGTACTTC.

The chain has TRBV27 and TRBJ2-1, with 11 bases that match TRBD2. The germline CDR1 and CDR2 sequences are MNHEY and SMNVEV (reference sequence). The trim removed 11 bases at V and 4 bases at J, leaving 4 bases unmatched. CDR3 length equals 13 residues. The CDR3 coding sequence is TGTGCCGCCGGGACTAGCGGTTACAATGAGCAGTTCTTC. Protein product: CAAGTSGYNEQFF.

The chain links TRBV7-9 to TRBJ1-2, with 7 bases aligning to TRBD1. The germline gives CDR1 SEHNR, CDR2 FQNEAQ (reference sequence). Germline trimming cut 4 bases from V and 0 bases from J; bases unmatched to any gene: 2. This CDR3 spans 14 amino acids. The CDR3 sequence: CASSSGQSNYGYTF. The DNA for the CDR3 is TGTGCCAGCAGCTCGGGACAGTCTAACTATGGCTACACCTTC.

J is TRBJ2-7 and V is TRBV19; 8 bases agree with TRBD1. The J segment lost 1 base and the V segment lost 5 bases, leaving 1 base of the junction unmatched. The CDR3 spans 13 residues. The germline V gene encodes CDR1 LNHDA and CDR2 SQIVND (reference sequence). This chain's CDR3 is CASSWTGSYEQYF. The CDR3 DNA reads TGTGCCAGTAGTTGGACAGGGTCCTACGAGCAGTACTTC. Full variable domain (missing parts from reference TRBV19 and TRBJ2-7): DGGITQSPKYLFRKEGQNVTLSCEQNLNHDAMYWYRQDPGQGLRLIYYSQIVNDFQKGDIAEGYSVSREKKESFPLTVTSAQKNPTAFYLCASSWTGSYEQYFGPGTRLTVT.